The next 2 T cell receptor beta chains were all read from a single sample in a study of blood T cells in healthy people across ages (dated by TCRdb to between 2015 and 2017). The method behind the library was 5' RACE. Sequencing instrument: Illumina HiSeq 2500. The second PCR ran for roughly 7 to 12 cycles and used a J-beta primer mix along with a sample-barcoded 5' primer. TCRdb reprocessing: public reads trimmed at Q25 with fastp, clones called with MiXCR, in-frame beta chains kept. CDR3 protein sequences are deduplicated, and each keeps its most common genes and DNA. The sample table records 850,000 or so distinct CDR3 sequences; around 28% of these occur just once. Together, the top ten hold about 18% of the sample. The sequencing input was blood. The source of these receptors is a woman aged 80 or over in good health.

Here the CDR3 reads CASSPKRLGGAYNEQYF. CDR3 in DNA: TGTGCCAGCAGCCCAAAGAGGTTAGGGGGGGCCTACAATGAGCAGTACTTC. J is TRBJ2-1 and V is TRBV3-1, with D maybe TRBD2 (7 bases). Judging by the DNA end, TRBJ2-7 fits better; the J call may be wrong. Germline-derived CDR1 and CDR2 are LGHDT and YNNKEL (reference sequence). This CDR3 contains 17 residues.

This clonotype was recorded many times. The J gene is TRBJ1-2, the V gene TRBV24-1; D unresolved. Germline CDR1 KGHDR, CDR2 SFDVKD. This CDR3 spans 13 amino acids. Trimming pared 6 bases from V and 4 bases from J, leaving 11 bases between. The DNA for the CDR3 is TGTGCCACCAGTAGATTCCCAGGCTATGGCTACACCTTC. Translating it yields CATSRFPGYGYTF.